The rows below give T cell receptor beta chains drawn from one sample of a study of technical replicates of blood from several donors. Profiling relied on immunoSEQ multiplex PCR, and the TCRdb table lists in-frame clones only, not all of them. Here the sample spans more than 90,000 clones, around 95% being singletons. The sample consisted of T cells isolated from PBMCs. The receptor source for this set is a human donor in good health. CDR3s leave out the opening cysteine and the closing phenylalanine or tryptophan. Fields, in order: J gene, V gene, CDR3 protein.

TRBJ2-3 | TRBV19 | ASKQGLVTDTQY
TRBJ2-2 | TRBV2 | ASRGTGVRNTGELF
TRBJ2-5 | TRBV29-1 | SVEEAHRGGGGTQY
TRBJ1-2 | TRBV10-3 | AISSTYDYGYT
TRBJ2-7 | TRBV5-4 | ASSWSGSSYEQY
TRBJ2-7 | TRBV5-1 | ASSLRRPRDEQY
TRBJ2-7 | TRBV5-1 | ASSLAGSDYEQY
TRBJ1-2 | TRBV28 | ASSFQGAPGYT
TRBJ2-7 | TRBV5-6 | ASITTGDRYEQY
TRBJ1-4 | TRBV5-1 | ASSWDRPREKLF
TRBJ1-1 | TRBV19 | ASSHEGNTEAF
TRBJ1-2 | TRBV29-1 | VVQEGGLGYT
TRBJ2-5 | TRBV2 | ASSVGTGGPQETQY
TRBJ1-2 | TRBV2 | ASISSYGYT
TRBJ2-1 | TRBV14 | ASSPLSSSFTEQF
TRBJ1-1 | TRBV11-2 | ASSPWTDAAF
TRBJ2-2 | TRBV27 | ASSLDRATGELF
TRBJ2-7 | TRBV27 | ASRRGRGPYEQY
TRBJ2-1 | TRBV5-1 | ASSFGLAGYNEQF
TRBJ1-2 | TRBV11-3 | ASSSEGQPYYGYT
TRBJ2-1 | TRBV29-1 | SVRPGLVGEQF
TRBJ1-4 | TRBV5-1 | ASSLGADQNEKLF
TRBJ1-2 | TRBV30 | AWSHRDRGGYT
TRBJ2-1 | TRBV5-1 | ASSLVGDYGEQF
TRBJ2-1 | TRBV6-6 | ASSYPLAGEGEQF
TRBJ2-7 | TRBV7-6 | ASSPLAGGKTYEQY
TRBJ2-7 | TRBV7-8 | ASTEDRADYEQY
TRBJ1-1 | TRBV18 | ASSATGTTEAF
TRBJ2-7 | TRBV28 | ASMNSLSYEQY
TRBJ1-1 | TRBV19 | ASSTGQGSARTEAF
TRBJ2-7 | TRBV18 | ASSQGGYEQY
TRBJ1-6 | TRBV25-1 | ASSGAGTGTSPLH
TRBJ2-3 | TRBV7-2 | ASSSGRGLYSITQY
TRBJ2-1 | TRBV5-6 | ASSLELGGNEQF
TRBJ1-1 | TRBV2 | ASQLPSGQGVPNTEAF
TRBJ1-3 | TRBV6-1 | ASSWASAGNTIY
TRBJ2-7 | TRBV6-6 | ASSKRGQGDYEQY
TRBJ2-3 | TRBV7-9 | ASSLGLIAGFRTDTQY